This record concerns one T cell receptor (beta chain) sequence. The junction differs from germline at one of its ends, possibly a read error. TCRdb keeps only in-frame clones here, not all; method: immunoSEQ multiplex PCR. The sample records approximately 49,000 clones, about 88% being singletons. The CDR3 is 13 residues long. The germline CDR1 and CDR2 sequences are SSHAT and FNYEAQ (reference sequence). This record belongs to a study of T cell changes during pregnancy in multiple sclerosis. The chain couples TRBV7-7 to TRBJ2-2, with 7 bases lining up with TRBD1. This clonotype originated in a female donor with multiple sclerosis, enrolled in a pregnancy study. Sequenced material: CD4+ T cells from peripheral blood mononuclear cells, taken in the second trimester of pregnancy. The CDR3 DNA sequence: TGTGCTAGCAGCTTAGGGGGCTACGGGGAGCTGTTTTTT. Amino acid sequence: CASSLGGYGELFF.